This T cell receptor beta chain is from a study of early T cells in non-severe SARS-CoV-2 infection. TCRdb reprocessed the 5' RACE reads via MiXCR and lists one record per CDR3 protein. The sample has about 68,000 distinct CDR3 sequences, about a tenth seen once. Looked up from germline, CDR1 is MNHNY and CDR2 is SVGAGI (reference sequence). This CDR3 is built from 17 residues. V was cut by 2 bases and J by 5 bases, with 21 bases left in between. This clonotype was detected many times. The sample was whole blood. This TCR came from an adult who was a healthcare worker with PCR-confirmed SARS-CoV-2 infection or an uninfected control (not recorded which). The chain links TRBV6-6 to TRBJ1-2; D is ambiguous. CDR3: CASSYDPAHEREYGYTF. The DNA of the CDR3 is TGTGCCAGCAGTTACGACCCCGCTCATGAAAGGGAGTATGGCTACACCTTC.